These T cell receptor beta chains were read from a single sample in a study of blood T cells in healthy people across ages. TCRdb itself ran the 5' RACE reads through MiXCR, one entry per CDR3 protein. The repertoire holds around 800,000 distinct CDR3 sequences, with 20% to 30% as singletons. The sample was also linked to a second study, of T cells of mothers and their children.

The sample comprised blood. The receptors stem from a boy aged 10-17 years in good health. The CDR3 runs from the conserved cysteine through the conserved F or W. The D gene is left open where the match is weak. Clone size is shown for a subset of rows, as once, few, many or a class of expanded clone.

J gene,clone size,D gene,V gene,CDR3 protein,CDR3 DNA
TRBJ1-1,-,-,TRBV6-5,CASSYAAGNTEAFF,TGTGCCAGCAGTTACGCGGCGGGGAACACTGAAGCTTTCTTT
TRBJ2-1,-,TRBD2,TRBV20-1,CSARTSGRPSYNEQFF,TGCAGTGCTAGAACTAGCGGGAGACCCTCCTACAATGAGCAGTTCTTC
TRBJ1-5,-,-,TRBV3-1,CASSQSGTLSNQPQHF,TGTGCCAGCAGCCAGTCCGGGACATTAAGCAATCAGCCCCAGCATTTT
TRBJ2-5,-,TRBD2,TRBV29-1,CSVRTGGVEQYF,TGCAGCGTCCGGACGGGGGGTGTGGAGCAGTACTTC
TRBJ2-7,-,TRBD2,TRBV18,CASSPTSGGSYEQYF,TGTGCCAGCTCCCCTACTAGCGGGGGGTCCTACGAGCAGTACTTC
TRBJ2-7,-,TRBD1,TRBV5-1,CASSNDRGSSYEQYF,TGCGCCAGCAGCAACGACAGGGGCAGCTCCTACGAGCAGTACTTC
TRBJ1-2,few,-,TRBV5-1,CASSYPGDGYAF,TGCGCCAGCAGCTACCCCGGTGATGGCTACGCCTTC
TRBJ2-1,many,-,TRBV20-1,CSARTSGAYNEQFF,TGCAGTGCTAGAACCAGCGGAGCCTACAATGAGCAGTTCTTC
TRBJ1-5,once,TRBD1,TRBV28,CTSRTQGVSQPQHF,TGTACCAGCAGAACTCAGGGGGTGAGTCAGCCCCAGCATTTT
TRBJ2-1,-,TRBD1,TRBV7-9,CASSSYGTGDSNEQFF,TGTGCCAGCAGCTCCTACGGGACAGGGGATTCGAATGAGCAGTTCTTC
TRBJ1-1,-,-,TRBV28,CASRIRGNTEVFF,TGTGCCAGCAGGATACGGGGGAACACTGAAGTTTTCTTT
TRBJ2-1,-,TRBD2,TRBV9,CASSVTGGSSYNEQFF,TGTGCCAGCAGCGTGACCGGGGGGAGCTCCTACAATGAGCAGTTCTTC
TRBJ2-5,few,-,TRBV11-2,CASSSPGWEEQYF,TGTGCCAGCAGCTCCCCTGGGTGGGAAGAGCAGTACTTC
TRBJ2-5,-,-,TRBV20-1,CSAPRVRRETQYF,TGCAGTGCTCCCAGGGTCCGGCGAGAGACCCAGTACTTC
TRBJ2-3,-,-,TRBV20-1,CSATFLDTQYF,TGCAGTGCTACCTTTCTGGATACGCAGTATTTT
TRBJ2-2,-,-,TRBV19,CASIRGFRTGELFF,TGTGCCAGTATTAGAGGATTCCGGACCGGGGAGCTGTTTTTT
TRBJ1-5,-,TRBD1,TRBV12-3/TRBV12-4,CASTQQGAGNQPQHF,TGTGCCAGCACCCAACAGGGGGCTGGCAATCAGCCCCAGCATTTT
TRBJ1-5,few,-,TRBV2,CASTIEVYSNQPQHF,TGTGCCAGCACCATTGAGGTCTATAGCAATCAGCCCCAGCATTTT
TRBJ2-3,-,TRBD2,TRBV11-2,CASSLAGLGLFDTQYF,TGTGCCAGCAGCTTAGCGGGACTAGGCCTCTTTGATACGCAGTATTTT
TRBJ2-4,few,-,TRBV6-1,CASSESGAKNIQYF,TGTGCCAGCAGTGAATCAGGGGCCAAAAACATTCAGTACTTC
TRBJ1-5,-,-,TRBV12-3/TRBV12-4,CASSLQGRDPQHF,TGTGCCAGCAGTTTACAGGGCCGGGACCCCCAGCATTTT
TRBJ2-7,-,-,TRBV11-2,CASSLGQDSSYEQYF,TGTGCCAGCAGCCTGGGGCAGGATAGCTCCTACGAGCAGTACTTC
TRBJ2-3,-,-,TRBV28,CASSLFRGRKGTDTQYF,TGTGCCAGCAGTTTATTCCGGGGGCGGAAAGGGACAGATACGCAGTATTTT
TRBJ2-2,-,-,TRBV2,CASSETRASTGELFF,TGTGCCAGCAGTGAAACTAGGGCAAGCACCGGGGAGCTGTTTTTT
TRBJ2-2,-,-,TRBV3-1,CASSQYTRGANTGELFF,TGTGCCAGCAGCCAATATACGCGGGGCGCGAACACCGGGGAGCTGTTTTTT
TRBJ2-1,-,TRBD1,TRBV5-1,CASAPGQGERGNEQFF,TGTGCCAGCGCCCCCGGACAGGGTGAAAGAGGGAATGAGCAGTTCTTC
TRBJ2-6,few,-,TRBV6-4,CASSAGGLSGANVLTF,TGTGCCAGCAGTGCCGGGGGCCTCTCTGGGGCCAACGTCCTGACTTTC
TRBJ2-2,-,TRBD2,TRBV11-2,CASSTPGGGNTGELFF,TGTGCCAGCAGCACCCCCGGCGGGGGGAACACCGGGGAGCTGTTTTTT
TRBJ2-3,few,-,TRBV28,CASGTSDTDTQYF,TGTGCCAGCGGCACTAGTGACACAGATACGCAGTATTTT
TRBJ1-1,few,-,TRBV10-3,CAITKDLVFEAFF,TGTGCCATCACCAAGGACCTAGTATTCGAAGCTTTCTTT